This passage covers 27 T cell receptor beta chains from one sample sequenced in a study of OX40 agonist ivuxolimab in advanced cancers. The method was immunoSEQ multiplex PCR; TCRdb's version includes in-frame clones alone and lacks a portion of them. The sample shows roughly 80,000 clones, about nine tenths of them seen only once. The sequenced sample was CD4+ or CD8+ T cells sorted from blood, obtained in a trial of the OX40 agonist ivuxolimab. Source of these receptors: an adult with an advanced solid tumor such as melanoma, head and neck, liver or kidney cancer.

The gene calls are TRBV6-4 and TRBJ2-1, with D unresolved. The CDR3 is 13 amino acids. CDR1 MRHNA and CDR2 SNTAGT come from the germline V gene. With 6 bases removed from V and 4 bases from J, the gap between germline ends came to 10 bases. In DNA form, the CDR3 reads TGTGCCAGCAGCGTCGGACCATACAATGAGCAGTTCTTC. It is translated as CASSVGPYNEQFF.

The V gene is TRBV5-4, the J gene TRBJ1-1; 7 positions match TRBD1. J lost 5 bases, V lost 3 bases, and 10 bases had no gene match. The germline V gene encodes CDR1 SGHNT and CDR2 YYREEE (reference sequence). CDR3 length: 15 amino acids. DNA for the CDR3: TGTGCCAGCAGCTCCCGCCGAGGGGACAGTACTGAAGCTTTCTTT. Amino acid sequence: CASSSRRGDSTEAFF.

This clone was picked up one time. The genes are TRBV6-4 and TRBJ1-6; D is unclear. V dropped 3 bases and J dropped 13 bases, with 13 bases sitting between them. The CDR3 is 13 amino acids. Per the germline V gene, CDR1 is MRHNA and CDR2 is SNTAGT. CDR3 sequence reads: CASSERLGLPLHF. The CDR3 DNA follows: TGTGCCAGCAGTGAACGACTGGGGTTGCCCCTCCACTTT.

The chain carries TRBV15 and TRBJ1-2; no reliable D call. Germline CDR1 is LNHNV and CDR2 is YYDKDF (reference sequence). Trimming shortened V by 0 bases and J by 3 bases, and 8 bases separated the two germline ends. The CDR3 totals 14 residues. The CDR3 sequence is CATSRDRADYGYTF. The CDR3 nucleotides are TGTGCCACCAGCAGAGATAGGGCTGACTATGGCTACACCTTC.

J is TRBJ1-1 and V is TRBV5-1; D ambiguous. Between the trimmed V and J ends, which lost 4 bases and 1 base, there was a span of 11 bases. Germline CDR1 is SGHRS and CDR2 is YFSETQ. The CDR3 is 14 amino acids. The CDR3 DNA follows: TGCGCCAGCAGCCCGGCCCTTCCGAACACTGAAGCTTTCTTT. Amino acids: CASSPALPNTEAFF.

This clone came up once. The chain joins TRBV27 to TRBJ1-4; D is unclear. Germline V gives CDR1 MNHEY, CDR2 SMNVEV (reference sequence). Trimming cost V 1 base and J 0 bases, with 9 bases left between them. The CDR3 contains 16 residues. The CDR3, as DNA: TGTGCCAGCAGTTTATTCGTGATTGCAACTAATGAAAAACTGTTTTTT. Protein product: CASSLFVIATNEKLFF.

The chain joins TRBV28 to TRBJ1-2, with a possible D match to TRBD1 (5 bases). Trimming removed 3 bases at V and 5 bases at J, with 19 bases between. The CDR3 runs 16 residues. Germline V gene data show CDR1 as MDHEN and CDR2 as SYDVKM. For the CDR3, the DNA is TGTGCCAGCAGTTTTTTGCCGGCAGGGAAAGGTTATGGCTACACCTTC. Protein: CASSFLPAGKGYGYTF.

The V call is TRBV28, the J call TRBJ1-2; TRBD1 agrees at 9 bases. This CDR3 region has 13 residues. Trimming took 10 bases from V and 2 from J; bases not matched to a gene: 5. Per germline, CDR1 MDHEN and CDR2 SYDVKM. Here the CDR3 DNA reads TGTGCCATCAGACAGGGGGGAAACTATGGCTACACCTTC. Encoded protein: CAIRQGGNYGYTF.

The chain uses TRBV6-1 and TRBJ1-2; 12 bases line up with TRBD1. The CDR3 is 16 amino acids. CDR1 and CDR2 from the germline V gene are MNHNS and SASEGT. The V gene end was trimmed by 1 base and the J gene end by 4 bases; junction bases not matched to a gene: 4. CDR3 in amino acids: CASSEGLGQGAYGYTF. As DNA, the CDR3 is TGTGCCAGCAGTGAAGGATTGGGACAGGGGGCCTATGGCTACACCTTC.

The chain couples TRBV30 to TRBJ1-2; 8 nucleotides match TRBD1. The CDR3 consists of 13 residues. Germline V lookup: CDR1 GTSNPN, CDR2 SVGIG (reference sequence). V was clipped by 2 bases and J by 13 bases; unmatched bases: 12. The CDR3 DNA is TGTGCCTGGAGTCGGGACAGGCCCAAGGGTGCCACCTTC. This encodes CAWSRDRPKGATF.

The table lists this clone with a count of one. This sequence joins TRBV7-9 and TRBJ2-1; no firm D call. Germline V gene lookup returns CDR1 SEHNR and CDR2 FQNEAQ (reference sequence). The CDR3 runs to 14 residues. Between the trimmed V and J ends, which lost 1 base and 5 bases, there was a span of 9 bases. In DNA, the CDR3 is TGTGCCAGCAGCTTAGATTCTCCTGACAATGAGCAGTTCTTC. It yields the protein CASSLDSPDNEQFF.

The chain uses TRBV27 and TRBJ1-2; 10 bases align to TRBD1. Per germline, CDR1 MNHEY and CDR2 SMNVEV (reference sequence). The CDR3 contains 16 residues. V was clipped by 4 bases and J by 4 bases; unmatched bases: 9. CDR3 in DNA: TGTGCCAGCAGTTCGACAGGGGGCGAGGGTGGCTATGGCTACACCTTC. This encodes CASSSTGGEGGYGYTF.

The rearrangement joins TRBV21-1 to TRBJ1-5; no check of the table's D call, TRBD1, against the DNA was made. TRBV21-1 is a pseudogene locus. This CDR3 contains 13 residues. The CDR3 reads CASSKPVNQPQHF. The DNA for the CDR3 is TGTGCCAGCAGCAAACCAGTCAATCAGCCCCAGCATTTT.

The table lists this clone with a count of one. J is TRBJ1-2 and V is TRBV28; TRBD1 is a possible D gene (6 bases). Germline V lookup: CDR1 MDHEN, CDR2 SYDVKM. V was cut by 6 bases and J by 4 bases, with 15 bases left in between. CDR3 length equals 14 residues. CDR3 loop: CASRRRGGAYGYTF. CDR3 coding DNA: TGTGCCAGCAGGCGCAGGGGAGGTGCCTATGGCTACACCTTC.

The chain carries TRBV15 and TRBJ2-7, with 8 nucleotides matching TRBD1. CDR3 length: 15 residues. Trimming cost V 1 base and J 4 bases; bases outside gene matches: 6. Germline values: CDR1 LNHNV, CDR2 YYDKDF (reference sequence). CDR3 sequence reads: CATSRAGTGSYEQYF. CDR3 nucleotide sequence: TGTGCCACCAGCAGAGCCGGGACAGGAAGTTACGAGCAGTACTTC.

The J gene is TRBJ2-1, the V gene TRBV15; the D call may be TRBD1 or TRBD2 (5 bases each). The length of the CDR3 is 17 residues. CDR1 LNHNV and CDR2 YYDKDF come from the germline V gene (reference sequence). With 8 bases removed from V and 0 bases from J, the gap between germline ends came to 20 bases. CDR3 amino acids: CATPPRGARSSYNEQFF. The CDR3, as DNA: TGTGCCACCCCCCCCCGAGGGGCGCGGAGCTCCTACAATGAGCAGTTCTTC.

This chain uses TRBV2 with TRBJ2-1; no reliable D call. Trimming pared 11 bases from V and 0 bases from J, leaving 14 bases between. Germline V lookup: CDR1 SNHLY, CDR2 FYNNEI. The CDR3 totals 14 residues. As DNA, the CDR3 is TGTGCCGGCGGCGGAGTTAGCTCCTACAATGAGCAGTTCTTC. Translating it yields CAGGGVSSYNEQFF.

As DNA, the CDR3 is TGTGCCAGCAAGGTCGGAGGGGGCTTATACGAGCAGTACTTC. This codes for CASKVGGGLYEQYF. The chain employs TRBV2 and TRBJ2-7, with D perhaps matching TRBD1 (7 bases). Germline lookup yields CDR1 SNHLY and CDR2 FYNNEI. CDR3 length: 14 residues. Trimming took 7 bases from V and 4 from J, leaving 17 bases between them.

The chain has TRBV2 and TRBJ1-5; D may be TRBD1 (6 bases). V lost 6 bases to trimming and J lost 4 bases, with 13 bases between them. CDR3 length: 14 amino acids. Germline-derived CDR1 and CDR2 are SNHLY and FYNNEI. The CDR3 sequence: CASSLDRNNQPQHF. The DNA for the CDR3 is TGTGCCAGCAGCCTTGACAGGAATAATCAGCCCCAGCATTTT.

V and J are TRBV5-1 and TRBJ1-1; D perhaps matches TRBD1 (6 bases). The CDR3 runs to 15 residues. Between the trimmed V and J ends, which lost 0 bases and 1 base, there was a span of 10 bases. Germline values: CDR1 SGHRS, CDR2 YFSETQ. CDR3 nucleotides: TGCGCCAGCAGCTTGGCCGGGGGGGCGAACACTGAAGCTTTCTTT. Translating gives CASSLAGGANTEAFF.

CDR3 loop: CASSLAEGAGETQYF. DNA for the CDR3: TGCGCCAGCAGCTTGGCCGAGGGGGCCGGGGAGACCCAGTACTTC. The rearrangement joins TRBV5-1 to TRBJ2-5; TRBD1 agrees at 7 bases. The CDR3 sequence is 15 residues long. The germline CDR1 and CDR2 sequences are SGHRS and YFSETQ. The junction had 7 bases not matched to a gene; V was cut back by 0 bases and J by 5 bases.

The chain links TRBV5-1 to TRBJ1-2, with D possibly TRBD1 on 5 matching bases. Germline V gives CDR1 SGHRS, CDR2 YFSETQ. The CDR3 runs to 13 residues. V lost 4 bases and J 4 bases, leaving 11 bases between the germline ends. The CDR3 DNA sequence: TGCGCCAGCAGCCCGGGACTGGTCTATGGCTACACCTTC. This sequence encodes CASSPGLVYGYTF.

CDR3 nucleotide sequence: TGTGCCAGCAGCGCAGGACACACTAACTATGGCTACACCTTC. Amino acids: CASSAGHTNYGYTF. The V gene is TRBV9, the J gene TRBJ1-2; D possibly corresponds to TRBD1 (5 bases). The CDR3 consists of 14 residues. Trimming took off 3 bases at V and 0 bases at J, with 9 bases between the two ends. CDR1 is SGDLS and CDR2 is YYNGEE in the germline V gene.

The chain is built from TRBV4-2 and TRBJ2-7; D gene uncertain. Germline values: CDR1 LGHNA, CDR2 YNFKEQ. The length of the CDR3 is 13 residues. V dropped 4 bases and J dropped 7 bases, with 14 bases sitting between them. Written as DNA, the CDR3 is TGTGCCAGCAGCCCTGGTGGGCGTCGGGAGCAGTACTTC. Amino acid sequence: CASSPGGRREQYF.

CDR3 coding DNA: TGTGCCAGCAGTTCGTCCTTCAATGGGAATCAGCCCCAGCATTTT. Protein sequence: CASSSSFNGNQPQHF. The chain joins TRBV27 to TRBJ1-5, with unresolved D. CDR1 and CDR2 from the germline V gene are MNHEY and SMNVEV (reference sequence). CDR3 length: 15 residues. With 4 bases removed from V and 4 bases from J, the gap between germline ends came to 14 bases.

The chain employs TRBV7-2 and TRBJ2-3; D is possibly TRBD2 (6 bases). Germline-derived CDR1 and CDR2 are SGHTA and FQGNSA. The CDR3 is made up of 17 amino acids. The ends were cut back, 3 bases at V and 0 bases at J, with 16 bases in the middle. Here the CDR3 DNA reads TGTGCCAGCAGCTTTTGGGGTTCGGGAGCTAGCACAGATACGCAGTATTTT. It codes for CASSFWGSGASTDTQYF.

The gene calls are TRBV5-1 and TRBJ2-3; TRBD1 aligns across 9 bases. V shed 4 bases and J 1 base; nucleotides not matched to a gene: 7. Germline CDR1 is SGHRS and CDR2 is YFSETQ. The CDR3 runs to 16 residues. CDR3 in amino acids: CASSLGTGKGTDTQYF. In nucleotides, the CDR3 is TGCGCCAGCAGCCTCGGGACAGGGAAGGGCACAGATACGCAGTATTTT.